This TCR beta chain was obtained from a study of cytomegalovirus exposure and HLA in healthy donors. On the study more broadly: Findings of an earlier analysis included more than 90 million unique TCR beta sequences from some 200 million T cells. Study findings and constraints: Cytomegalovirus-associated TCR beta chains were listed, numbering some 170. Later on, a genetic analysis was performed. It linked a missense variant in DCLRE1C with V- and J-gene trimming of TCR beta. In a later analysis, parvovirus B19, influenza, CMV and Epstein-Barr virus appeared linked to several top co-occurrence clusters.

Trimming at V came to 0 bases and at J to 2 bases, leaving 12 bases not matched to a gene. This CDR3 spans 18 amino acids. Germline CDR1 and CDR2: LGHNA and YNFKEQ. This clone was found a few times. Its antigen is unidentified. The PCR ran on 60 Vbeta and 13 Jbeta primers. TCRdb's table, derived via immunoSEQ multiplex PCR, lists solely in-frame clones and lacks some. The data show some 100,000 clones, with approximately 80% seen just once and around 3.5% held by the top ten. The rearrangement uses TRBV4-2 and TRBJ1-2; TRBD1 matches at 7 bases. This TCR was sampled from a male donor in good health and CMV-seropositive. The sequenced material came from PBMCs. The CDR3 nucleotides are TGTGCCAGCAGCCAAGACAGCCCCTCCGGGACAGACAACTATGGCTACACCTTC. Translating gives CASSQDSPSGTDNYGYTF.